This T cell receptor beta chain is from a study of vaccination effects on CD4 cells after COVID-19. The wider study: Samples gathered post-vaccine arrived a median of 72 days past the second dose. With 10 ug/ml peptides and roughly 11 IU/ml IL-2, a few million PBMC per well were cultured.

Overall study findings and caveats: Marked clonal contraction of infection- and vaccine-induced clones was seen late after vaccination.

For this clone: Its antigen is currently unknown.

CDR3 length equals 14 residues. Trimming removed 6 bases from V and 4 bases from J; junction bases left unmatched: 7. Per the germline V gene, CDR1 is KGHSH and CDR2 is LQKENI. Upon completion of 10 to 11 days in culture, CD4+ T cells were isolated. Every participant took two doses of the BNT162b2 or mRNA-1273 vaccine. Half the medium was swapped for IL-2 medium on days 3 and 7. The protocol was immunoSEQ multiplex PCR, while the TCRdb copy is restricted to in-frame clones and leaves out a portion. The table has tens of thousands of clones, around 74% seen once. The sequencing used CD4+ T cells from PBMCs cultured without peptide, collected after COVID-19 vaccination. This chain joins TRBV18 and TRBJ2-3; 7 bases line up with TRBD1. This receptor was identified in a human donor who received a COVID-19 vaccine. DNA for the CDR3: TGTGCCAGCTCGCAATGGACAGGACCAGATACGCAGTATTTT. It encodes CASSQWTGPDTQYF.